This passage covers 21 T cell receptor beta chains from one sample sequenced in a study of cytomegalovirus exposure and HLA in healthy donors. Primers: 60 Vbeta forward and 13 Jbeta reverse. TCRdb's table, derived via immunoSEQ multiplex PCR, lists solely in-frame clones and lacks some. The table includes more than 95,000 clones, about four fifths detected once. Sequencing was carried out using PBMCs. The receptor set was obtained from a young woman in good health and CMV-seronegative.

The rearrangement uses TRBV15 and TRBJ1-2, with D hard to call. This CDR3 spans 13 amino acids. Germline assignment: CDR1 LNHNV and CDR2 YYDKDF (reference sequence). The V end was cut by 0 bases, the J end by 5 bases, with 7 bases between. This CDR3 is CATSREPGYGYTF. The CDR3 region has the DNA TGTGCCACCAGCAGAGAACCGGGTTATGGCTACACCTTC.

This chain links TRBV6-6 with TRBJ1-1, with a tentative D call TRBD1 (5 bases). The CDR3 is 13 residues long. Deletions cut 7 bases from V and 10 bases from J, with 19 bases between. Germline loops: CDR1 MNHNY, CDR2 SVGAGI (reference sequence). CDR3 coding DNA: TGTGCCAGCACCCTGGGGGGGGAGAGTCGAGCTTTCTTT. It yields the protein CASTLGGESRAFF.

The chain combines TRBV4-2 with TRBJ1-1, with D possibly TRBD1 on 6 matching bases. V lost 4 bases and J lost 0, with 15 bases in between. The germline V gene encodes CDR1 LGHNA and CDR2 YNFKEQ. This CDR3 region has 16 residues. This CDR3 is CASSPRTVSLNTEAFF. The CDR3, as DNA: TGTGCCAGCAGCCCGCGGACAGTAAGTTTGAACACTGAAGCTTTCTTT.

The rearrangement joins TRBV5-1 to TRBJ1-6, with D unresolved. The ends were cut back, 1 base at V and 0 bases at J, with 11 bases in the middle. Germline V CDR1 and CDR2: SGHRS, YFSETQ. The CDR3 contains 17 residues. CDR3 sequence (DNA): TGCGCCAGCAGCTTGACAGTCGGAAGCTCCTATAATTCACCCCTCCACTTT. Translation gives CASSLTVGSSYNSPLHF.

This sequence joins TRBV27 and TRBJ1-1; tentative D call: TRBD1 (5 bases). Germline V gene data show CDR1 as MNHEY and CDR2 as SMNVEV (reference sequence). V shed 1 base and J shed 5 bases, with 8 bases lying between them. The CDR3 is 13 residues long. CDR3 sequence reads: CASSLFRGTEAFF. The CDR3 DNA reads TGTGCCAGCAGTTTATTTCGGGGGACTGAAGCTTTCTTT.

The V gene is TRBV28, the J gene TRBJ2-7, with TRBD2 as a possible D gene (5 bases). The CDR3 extends over 11 amino acids. Germline loops: CDR1 MDHEN, CDR2 SYDVKM. The germline V and J ends were trimmed by 4 bases and 7 bases, with 8 bases remaining between them. This chain's CDR3 is CASSSPGEQYF. The CDR3 DNA is TGTGCCAGCAGTTCCCCGGGGGAGCAGTACTTC.

The V call is TRBV19, the J call TRBJ1-5; D may be TRBD1 (6 bases). V lost 6 bases and J 2 bases, leaving 17 bases between the germline ends. CDR3 length: 16 amino acids. Germline lookup yields CDR1 LNHDA and CDR2 SQIVND (reference sequence). This CDR3 is CASRAPTGIGNQPQHF. The CDR3 region has the DNA TGTGCCAGTAGGGCCCCTACAGGGATAGGCAATCAGCCCCAGCATTTT.

CDR3 coding DNA: TGTGCCAGCTCACCAAGGACAGGGGGAACGAACACTGAAGCTTTCTTT. Protein sequence: CASSPRTGGTNTEAFF. The chain carries TRBV18 and TRBJ1-1; 10 positions match TRBD1. V was clipped by 2 bases and J by 1 base; unmatched bases: 4. Germline CDR1 KGHSH, CDR2 LQKENI. This CDR3 region has 16 residues.

This sequence joins TRBV19 and TRBJ2-7, with 12 bases that match TRBD1. The junction had 9 bases not matched to a gene; V was cut back by 6 bases and J by 3 bases. The germline V gene has CDR1 LNHDA and CDR2 SQIVND (reference sequence). The CDR3 totals 16 residues. The CDR3: CASSRDRGRGSYEQYF. The CDR3 nucleotides are TGTGCCAGTAGCCGGGACAGGGGGCGAGGAAGCTACGAGCAGTACTTC.

The chain joins TRBV15 to TRBJ1-5; D is unresolved. Trimming took off 0 bases at V and 7 bases at J, with 10 bases between the two ends. CDR1 and CDR2 from the germline V gene are LNHNV and YYDKDF (reference sequence). There are 14 residues in the CDR3. CDR3 residues: CATSRDRIVQPQHF. In DNA form, the CDR3 reads TGTGCCACCAGCAGAGACAGGATAGTGCAGCCCCAGCATTTT.

J is TRBJ2-5 and V is TRBV23-1; D might be TRBD1 (6 bases). TRBV23-1 is placed among ORFs of uncertain function. Trimming stripped 0 bases from V and 2 bases from J, with 16 bases between. The CDR3 covers 17 residues. CDR3 sequence (DNA): TGCGCCAGCAGTCAATCGAGGGACACCTGGAGGCAAGAGACCCAGTACTTC. It translates to CASSQSRDTWRQETQYF.

V and J are TRBV5-1 and TRBJ1-2; D gene uncertain. The germline V gene has CDR1 SGHRS and CDR2 YFSETQ. This CDR3 spans 13 amino acids. V was clipped by 1 base and J by 2 bases, with 6 bases between them. The CDR3 reads CASSLLLNYGYTF. The CDR3 coding sequence is TGCGCCAGCAGCTTGCTTCTCAACTATGGCTACACCTTC. The whole variable domain, filled in from reference TRBV5-1 and TRBJ1-2, reads KAGVTQTPRYLIKTRGQQVTLSCSPISGHRSVSWYQQTPGQGLQFLFEYFSETQRNKGNFPGRFSGRQFSNSRSEMNVSTLELGDSALYLCASSLLLNYGYTFGSGTRLTVV.

The rearrangement uses TRBV5-1 and TRBJ1-2, with D maybe TRBD1 (5 bases). The CDR3 contains 13 residues. The V end lost 4 bases, the J end lost 6 bases, and 13 bases lay between the germline ends. Germline lookup yields CDR1 SGHRS and CDR2 YFSETQ. CDR3 bases: TGCGCCAGCAGCCAAAGGACAAATGATGGCTACACCTTC. Residues: CASSQRTNDGYTF. Together with reference TRBV5-1 and TRBJ1-2, the CDR3 gives the full variable domain: KAGVTQTPRYLIKTRGQQVTLSCSPISGHRSVSWYQQTPGQGLQFLFEYFSETQRNKGNFPGRFSGRQFSNSRSEMNVSTLELGDSALYLCASSQRTNDGYTFGSGTRLTVV.

This sequence joins TRBV30 and TRBJ2-5; the D is unclear. The J call may not be correct, given that the DNA end is closer to TRBJ2-7. CDR3 length: 14 residues. Germline-derived CDR1 and CDR2 are GTSNPN and SVGIG (reference sequence). The CDR3 nucleotides are TGTGCCTGGAGTGTCCCCAGGAACACCTACGAGCAGTACTTC. It specifies CAWSVPRNTYEQYF.

The chain uses TRBV7-6 and TRBJ1-1, with D uncertain. The V and J ends lost 5 bases and 3 bases respectively, with 16 bases between them. This CDR3 comprises 15 residues. The germline gives CDR1 SGHVS, CDR2 FNYEAQ. CDR3 loop: CASSPGPGGDTEAFF. CDR3 DNA: TGTGCCAGCAGCCCCGGACCGGGAGGTGACACTGAAGCTTTCTTT.

This chain connects TRBV5-4 to TRBJ2-7; 8 nucleotides align to TRBD1. The germline gives CDR1 SGHNT, CDR2 YYREEE (reference sequence). This CDR3 is built from 16 residues. Unmatched junction bases numbered 8, after V lost 3 bases and J lost 0 bases. The chain's CDR3 is CASSYGQGLSSYEQYF. The DNA for the CDR3 is TGTGCCAGCAGCTATGGACAGGGCCTATCCTCCTACGAGCAGTACTTC.

This sequence joins TRBV5-1 and TRBJ1-3; D is possibly TRBD1 (5 bases). CDR1 is SGHRS and CDR2 is YFSETQ in the germline V gene. With 4 bases removed from V and 8 bases from J, the gap between germline ends came to 16 bases. The CDR3 extends over 14 amino acids. CDR3 sequence reads: CASSPWAGSDTIYF. CDR3 DNA sequence: TGCGCCAGCAGCCCGTGGGCAGGGTCGGACACCATATATTTT.

The chain has TRBV15 and TRBJ1-4; D may be TRBD1 (5 bases). Germline assignment: CDR1 LNHNV and CDR2 YYDKDF (reference sequence). V was clipped by 5 bases and J by 1 base, with 11 bases between them. This CDR3 spans 15 amino acids. The CDR3 DNA reads TGTGCCACCAGCCCAGCGGGGGAAACTAATGAAAAACTGTTTTTT. It encodes CATSPAGETNEKLFF.

The sample holds a few counts of this clone. The chain combines TRBV6-5 with TRBJ2-5, with D unclear. The CDR3 is made up of 14 amino acids. The germline CDR1 and CDR2 sequences are MNHEY and SVGAGI. The V gene lost 3 bases and the J gene lost 5 bases, with 13 bases spanning the gap. The CDR3 sequence: CASSYGRLRETQYF. The CDR3 DNA is TGTGCCAGCAGTTATGGCCGGCTGCGGGAGACCCAGTACTTC.

This chain joins TRBV19 and TRBJ2-1; D is unclear. This CDR3 spans 12 amino acids. Germline CDR1 LNHDA, CDR2 SQIVND (reference sequence). The V gene lost 10 bases and the J gene lost 0 bases, with 7 bases spanning the gap. The CDR3 here is CATSYSYNEQFF. CDR3 sequence (DNA): TGTGCCACCTCGTACTCCTACAATGAGCAGTTCTTC.

The gene calls are TRBV2 and TRBJ2-5; 10 positions match TRBD1. This CDR3 spans 15 amino acids. Germline V gives CDR1 SNHLY, CDR2 FYNNEI. The V gene end was trimmed by 5 bases and the J gene end by 5 bases; junction bases not matched to a gene: 8. The CDR3 spells CASSPIGQGGETQYF. The CDR3 coding sequence is TGTGCCAGCAGTCCTATAGGACAGGGGGGGGAGACCCAGTACTTC.